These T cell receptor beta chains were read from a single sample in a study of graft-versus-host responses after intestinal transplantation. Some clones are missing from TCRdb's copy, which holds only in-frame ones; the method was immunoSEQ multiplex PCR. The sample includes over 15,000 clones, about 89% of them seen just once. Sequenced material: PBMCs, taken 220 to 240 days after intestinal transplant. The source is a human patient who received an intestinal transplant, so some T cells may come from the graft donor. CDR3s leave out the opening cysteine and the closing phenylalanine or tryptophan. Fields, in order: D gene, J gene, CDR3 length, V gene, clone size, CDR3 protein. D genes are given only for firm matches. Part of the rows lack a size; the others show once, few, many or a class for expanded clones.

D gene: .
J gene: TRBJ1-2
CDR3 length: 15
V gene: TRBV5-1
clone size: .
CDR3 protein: ASSLEAKGVPLPGYT

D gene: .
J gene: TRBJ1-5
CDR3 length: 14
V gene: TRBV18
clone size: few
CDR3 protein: ASSPPDSRGNQPQH

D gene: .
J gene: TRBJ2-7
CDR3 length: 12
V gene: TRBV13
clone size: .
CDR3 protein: ASSPPTGPYEQY

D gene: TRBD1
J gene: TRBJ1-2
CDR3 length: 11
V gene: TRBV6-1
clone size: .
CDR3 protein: ASSEQGAQGYT

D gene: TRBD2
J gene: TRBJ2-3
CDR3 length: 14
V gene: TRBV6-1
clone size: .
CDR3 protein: ASSDFSSGGADTQY

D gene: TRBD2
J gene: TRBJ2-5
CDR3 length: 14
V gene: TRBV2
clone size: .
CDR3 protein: ASSETSGVPGETQY

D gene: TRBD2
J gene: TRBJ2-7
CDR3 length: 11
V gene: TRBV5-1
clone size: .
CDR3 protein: ASASGAPYEQY

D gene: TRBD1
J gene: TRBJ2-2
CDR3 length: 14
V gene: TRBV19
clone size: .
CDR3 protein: ASSIAQGQGAGELF

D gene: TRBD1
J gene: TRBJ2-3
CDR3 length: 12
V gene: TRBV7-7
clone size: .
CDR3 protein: ASSFGTGTDTQY

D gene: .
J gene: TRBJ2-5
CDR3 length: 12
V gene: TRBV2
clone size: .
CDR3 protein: ASGQSSKLETQY

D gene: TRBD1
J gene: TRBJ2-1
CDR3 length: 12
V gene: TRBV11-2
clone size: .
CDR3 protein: ASSPRTGGYEQF

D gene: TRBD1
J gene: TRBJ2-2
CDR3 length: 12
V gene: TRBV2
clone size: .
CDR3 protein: ASSEDRGTGELF

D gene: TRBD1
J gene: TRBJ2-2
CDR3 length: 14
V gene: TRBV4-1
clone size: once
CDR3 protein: ASSPRDSANTGELF

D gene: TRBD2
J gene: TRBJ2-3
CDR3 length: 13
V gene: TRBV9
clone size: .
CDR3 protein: ASSVDGTSIDTQY

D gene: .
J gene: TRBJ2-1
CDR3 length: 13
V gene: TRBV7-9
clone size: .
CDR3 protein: ASSLLRPSNNEQF

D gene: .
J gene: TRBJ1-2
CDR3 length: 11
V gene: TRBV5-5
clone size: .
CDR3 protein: ASSLQVGRGYT

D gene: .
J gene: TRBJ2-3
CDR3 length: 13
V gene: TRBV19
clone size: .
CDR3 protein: ASSPRRSGTDTQY

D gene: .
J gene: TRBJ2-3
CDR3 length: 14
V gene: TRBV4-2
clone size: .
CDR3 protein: ASSQDGGLSTDTQY

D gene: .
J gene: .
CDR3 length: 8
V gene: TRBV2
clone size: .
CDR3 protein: ASSEYEQY

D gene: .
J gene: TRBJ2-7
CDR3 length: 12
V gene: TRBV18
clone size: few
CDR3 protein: ASSPTTGSYEQY

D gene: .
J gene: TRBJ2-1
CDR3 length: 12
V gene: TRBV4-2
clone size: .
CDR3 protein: ASSLAAPFSEQF

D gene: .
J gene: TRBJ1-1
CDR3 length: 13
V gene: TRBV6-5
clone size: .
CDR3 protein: ASSYTGQMNTEAF

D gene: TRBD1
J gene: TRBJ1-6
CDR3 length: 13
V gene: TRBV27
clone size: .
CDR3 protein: ASMAGDRDNSPLH

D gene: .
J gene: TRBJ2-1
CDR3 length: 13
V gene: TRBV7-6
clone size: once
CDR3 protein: ASSPLSRLLEEQF

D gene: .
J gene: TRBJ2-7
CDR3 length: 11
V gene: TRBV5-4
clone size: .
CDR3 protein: ASSSNPGYEQY

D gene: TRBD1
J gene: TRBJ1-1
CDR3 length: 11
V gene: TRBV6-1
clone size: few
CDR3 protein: ASRGDRVGEAF

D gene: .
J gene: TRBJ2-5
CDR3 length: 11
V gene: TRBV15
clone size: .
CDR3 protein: ATSRGIQETQY

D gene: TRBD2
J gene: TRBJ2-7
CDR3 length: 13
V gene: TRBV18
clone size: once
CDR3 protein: ASSPLWTSAGEQY

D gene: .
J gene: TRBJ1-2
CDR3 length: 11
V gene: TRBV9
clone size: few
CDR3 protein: ASSVSRGFGYT

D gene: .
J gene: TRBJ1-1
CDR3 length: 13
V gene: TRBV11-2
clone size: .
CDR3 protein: ASSLMTGAIPEAF

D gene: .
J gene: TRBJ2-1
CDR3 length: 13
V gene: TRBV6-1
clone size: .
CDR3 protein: ASSEAGESYNEQF

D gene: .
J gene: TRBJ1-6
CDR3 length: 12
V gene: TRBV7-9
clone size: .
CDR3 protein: ASSFGTDNSPLH

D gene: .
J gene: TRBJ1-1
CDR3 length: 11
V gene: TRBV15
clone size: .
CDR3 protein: ATSRWGGSLAF

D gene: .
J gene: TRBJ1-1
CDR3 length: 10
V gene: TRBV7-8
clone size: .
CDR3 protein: ASSGGHQGAF

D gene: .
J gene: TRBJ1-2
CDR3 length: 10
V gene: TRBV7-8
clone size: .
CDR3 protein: ASGGTYYGYT

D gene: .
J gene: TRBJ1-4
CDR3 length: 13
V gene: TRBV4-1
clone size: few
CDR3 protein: ASSQGEPGGEKLF

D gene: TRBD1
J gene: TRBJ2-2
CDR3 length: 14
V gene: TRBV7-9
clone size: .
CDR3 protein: ASSRPQGASGGELF

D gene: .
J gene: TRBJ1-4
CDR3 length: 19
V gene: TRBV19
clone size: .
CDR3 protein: ASSMGLWGIGRSSTNEKLF

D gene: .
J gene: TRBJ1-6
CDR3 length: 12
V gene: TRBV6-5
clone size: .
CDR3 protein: ASRIGRLNSPLH

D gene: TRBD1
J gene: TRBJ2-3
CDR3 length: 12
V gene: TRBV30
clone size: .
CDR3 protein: AWSVQGATDTQY

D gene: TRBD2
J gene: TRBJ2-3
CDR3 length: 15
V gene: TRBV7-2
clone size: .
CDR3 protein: ASSLGNSGGGTDTQY

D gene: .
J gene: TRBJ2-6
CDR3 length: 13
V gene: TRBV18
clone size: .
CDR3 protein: ASSPAGVRANVLT

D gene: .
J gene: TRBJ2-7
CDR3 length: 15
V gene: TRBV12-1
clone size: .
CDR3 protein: ASSFALGLVSPYEQY

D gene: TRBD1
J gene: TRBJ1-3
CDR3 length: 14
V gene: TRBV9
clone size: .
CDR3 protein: ASSTLDRGSGNTIY

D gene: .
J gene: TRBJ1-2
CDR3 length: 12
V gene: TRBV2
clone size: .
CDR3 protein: ASSERHTIYGYT

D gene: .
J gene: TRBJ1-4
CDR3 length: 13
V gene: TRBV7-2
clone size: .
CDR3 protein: ASSFTGGTDEKLF

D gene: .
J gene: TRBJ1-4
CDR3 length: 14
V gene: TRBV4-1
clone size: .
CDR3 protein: ASSQVPPPTNEKLF